These 19 T cell receptor beta chains were all obtained from the same sample, sequenced in a study of PD-L1 blockade in urothelial cancer (dated by TCRdb to about 2017). Receptor amplification or capture employed the immunoSEQ multiplex PCR assay. The table comes from immuneACCESS by way of TCRdb, which keeps in-frame sequences with V and J called. Part of the clones is missing from these tables; in studies checked, under half for an unresolved V gene and the rest for unknown reasons. The sample table shows about 37,000 clones, and approximately 83% are seen once. Together, the top ten hold more than 15% of the sample. This material consisted of PBMCs, taken around atezolizumab (anti-PD-L1) treatment. The receptors shown here come from a man between 60 and 75 years old with urothelial cancer.

The chain joins TRBV5-1 to TRBJ2-7, with 9 bases identical to TRBD1. Germline CDR1 SGHRS, CDR2 YFSETQ. CDR3 size: 12 residues. Losses at the gene ends were 4 bases for V and 6 bases for J; bases not matched to a gene: 2. The CDR3 coding sequence is TGCGCCAGCAGCCGACAGGGGGGCGAGCAGTACTTC. The encoded protein is CASSRQGGEQYF.

This rearrangement joins TRBV2 to TRBJ2-1; D is perhaps TRBD2 (5 bases). CDR3 length: 14 amino acids. Germline V gives CDR1 SNHLY, CDR2 FYNNEI. The V gene lost 4 bases and the J gene lost 8 bases, with 15 bases spanning the gap. The CDR3 loop is CASSVQLDSDEQFF. CDR3 in DNA: TGTGCCAGCAGTGTTCAACTAGATTCGGATGAGCAGTTCTTC.

There are a few counts of this clone. The chain is built from TRBV28 and TRBJ1-5; possible D gene TRBD1, 6 bases. CDR1 and CDR2 (germline): MDHEN, SYDVKM. V was cut by 7 bases and J by 4 bases, with 29 bases left in between. The CDR3 spans 19 residues. The CDR3 here is CASTQRRPWTATHNQPQHF. The CDR3 nucleotides read TGTGCCAGCACCCAAAGAAGGCCCTGGACAGCGACGCATAATCAGCCCCAGCATTTT.

V gene TRBV7-8 combines with J gene TRBJ2-5; D is possibly TRBD1 (6 bases). The CDR3 runs 12 residues. Germline V gene data show CDR1 as SGHVS and CDR2 as FQNEAQ. Between the trimmed V and J ends, which lost 1 base and 9 bases, there was a span of 9 bases. The chain's CDR3 is CASSLVGGPQYF. CDR3 bases: TGTGCCAGCAGCTTAGTAGGGGGACCCCAGTACTTC.

The chain links TRBV2 to TRBJ2-2; tentative D call: TRBD1 (5 bases). This CDR3 comprises 12 residues. V lost 7 bases and J 7 bases, leaving 10 bases between the germline ends. Per germline, CDR1 SNHLY and CDR2 FYNNEI. This CDR3 is CASNRIYGELFF. Written as DNA, the CDR3 is TGTGCCAGCAACAGGATCTACGGGGAGCTGTTTTTT.

V gene TRBV7-2 combines with J gene TRBJ1-2; no reliable D call. Germline CDR1 reads SGHTA; CDR2 reads FQGNSA. Trimming removed 3 bases at V and 4 bases at J, with 12 bases between. The CDR3 is made up of 14 amino acids. The CDR3 nucleotides are TGTGCCAGCAGCTTGAGCCATACCACCTATGGCTACACCTTC. Its protein product is CASSLSHTTYGYTF.

This clone was seen a few times. The chain employs TRBV2 and TRBJ2-7; tentatively, D is TRBD1 (6 bases). This CDR3 comprises 15 residues. The V gene's germline CDR1 is SNHLY and CDR2 FYNNEI. V lost 5 bases, J lost 2 bases, and 16 bases lay in between. The CDR3 nucleotides are TGTGCCAGCAGTCAAAGGGCAGGGGCCGCCTACGAGCAGTACTTC. Protein: CASSQRAGAAYEQYF.

This chain uses TRBV6-6 with TRBJ1-2, with unresolved D. V lost 7 bases, J lost 4 bases, and 13 bases lay in between. The germline V gene encodes CDR1 MNHNY and CDR2 SVGAGI (reference sequence). CDR3 length: 13 amino acids. Written as DNA, the CDR3 is TGTGCCAGCACCCTCCGTGAGGCCTATGGCTACACCTTC. The encoded protein is CASTLREAYGYTF.

V is TRBV28 and J is TRBJ2-7; the match to TRBD1 covers 8 bases. Per the germline V gene, CDR1 is MDHEN and CDR2 is SYDVKM. The CDR3 consists of 15 residues. Trimming took 6 bases from V and 5 from J; bases not matched to a gene: 12. CDR3 bases: TGTGCCAGCAGCCTCATAGACAGGGGTCTCGACGAGCAGTACTTC. It yields the protein CASSLIDRGLDEQYF.

This CDR3 reads CASRAGTGWGYEQYF. CDR3 nucleotide sequence: TGTGCCAGCAGGGCCGGGACAGGTTGGGGCTACGAGCAGTACTTC. The genes are TRBV2 and TRBJ2-7; 8 nucleotides agree with TRBD1. The length of the CDR3 is 15 residues. Germline loops: CDR1 SNHLY, CDR2 FYNNEI. The J segment lost 3 bases and the V segment lost 6 bases, leaving 10 bases of the junction unmatched. The full variable domain, its missing parts supplied by reference TRBV2 and TRBJ2-7, is EPEVTQTPSHQVTQMGQEVILRCVPISNHLYFYWYRQILGQKVEFLVSFYNNEISEKSEIFDDQFSVERPDGSNFTLKIRSTKLEDSAMYFCASRAGTGWGYEQYFGPGTRLTVT.

The rearrangement links TRBV7-9 to TRBJ2-1; 7 bases fit TRBD1. This CDR3 is built from 12 residues. Losses at the gene ends were 10 bases for V and 2 bases for J; bases not matched to a gene: 2. Per the germline V gene, CDR1 is SEHNR and CDR2 is FQNEAQ (reference sequence). CDR3 sequence reads: CATGQAYNEQFF. The CDR3 DNA reads TGTGCCACCGGACAGGCCTACAATGAGCAGTTCTTC.

V and J are TRBV21-1 and TRBJ2-3; the table's TRBD2 call for D was not verified on the DNA. TRBV21-1 is classified as a pseudogene. The CDR3 length is 17 residues. CDR3 bases: TGTGCCAGCAGCAAAGCGCCCACTAGCGGGGGCTCAGATACGCAGTATTTT. It is translated as CASSKAPTSGGSDTQYF.

J is TRBJ2-3 and V is TRBV27; 7 bases are a match to TRBD1. Germline V gene data show CDR1 as MNHEY and CDR2 as SMNVEV (reference sequence). V lost 6 bases, J lost 7 bases, and 7 bases stayed unmatched. This CDR3 has 13 amino acids. The chain's CDR3 is CASRLRDSNTQYF. CDR3 sequence (DNA): TGTGCCAGCAGACTCAGGGACAGTAATACGCAGTATTTT.

The chain joins TRBV5-1 to TRBJ1-6; D is ambiguous. Trimming removed 2 bases from V and 9 bases from J, with 9 bases in between. Germline-derived CDR1 and CDR2 are SGHRS and YFSETQ. This CDR3 has 13 residues. CDR3 in amino acids: CASSLDMTSPLHF. The CDR3 region has the DNA TGCGCCAGCAGCTTAGACATGACTTCACCCCTCCACTTT. The full variable domain, with the rest looked up from reference TRBV5-1 and TRBJ1-6, is KAGVTQTPRYLIKTRGQQVTLSCSPISGHRSVSWYQQTPGQGLQFLFEYFSETQRNKGNFPGRFSGRQFSNSRSEMNVSTLELGDSALYLCASSLDMTSPLHFGNGTRLTVT.

This chain uses TRBV4-2 with TRBJ2-7; TRBD1 might be the D (5 bases). Germline CDR1 reads LGHNA; CDR2 reads YNFKEQ. This CDR3 comprises 14 residues. Trimming cost V 5 bases and J 0 bases, with 11 bases left between them. The DNA for the CDR3 is TGTGCCAGCAGCTCAAGGGGCCTCTCCTACGAGCAGTACTTC. This translates into CASSSRGLSYEQYF.

The chain uses TRBV15 and TRBJ2-5, with D unclear. V was shortened by 0 bases and J by 5 bases, with 7 bases between the two germline ends. This CDR3 spans 13 amino acids. In germline, CDR1 is LNHNV, CDR2 YYDKDF (reference sequence). The CDR3 loop is CATSRDIRETQYF. The CDR3 region has the DNA TGTGCCACCAGCAGAGATATTCGGGAGACCCAGTACTTC.

The chain links TRBV7-9 to TRBJ1-4, with a weak D call TRBD1 (5 bases). Trimming took 4 bases from V and 4 from J, leaving 13 bases between them. The CDR3 runs 15 residues. Germline CDR1 and CDR2: SEHNR and FQNEAQ (reference sequence). Here the CDR3 DNA reads TGTGCCAGCAGCTCTATACAGGCACTTAATGAAAAACTGTTTTTT. It translates to CASSSIQALNEKLFF.

The rearrangement joins TRBV11-2 to TRBJ2-4, with D possibly being TRBD2 (7 bases). Trimming removed 4 bases at V and 7 bases at J, with 14 bases between. This CDR3 is 14 amino acids long. Germline assignment: CDR1 SGHAT and CDR2 FQNNGV. CDR3 DNA sequence: TGTGCCAGCAGCTATTCCGGGGGGCCGAACATTCAGTACTTC. Translated: CASSYSGGPNIQYF.

The chain carries TRBV4-1 and TRBJ2-3; D not resolved. The germline V gene encodes CDR1 MGHRA and CDR2 YSYEKL. The CDR3 is 17 residues long. Trimming removed 1 base at V and 5 bases at J, with 19 bases between. CDR3 nucleotide sequence: TGCGCCAGCAGCCAAGTTACTATCCTAACCTTGGGAGATACGCAGTATTTT. Translation gives CASSQVTILTLGDTQYF.